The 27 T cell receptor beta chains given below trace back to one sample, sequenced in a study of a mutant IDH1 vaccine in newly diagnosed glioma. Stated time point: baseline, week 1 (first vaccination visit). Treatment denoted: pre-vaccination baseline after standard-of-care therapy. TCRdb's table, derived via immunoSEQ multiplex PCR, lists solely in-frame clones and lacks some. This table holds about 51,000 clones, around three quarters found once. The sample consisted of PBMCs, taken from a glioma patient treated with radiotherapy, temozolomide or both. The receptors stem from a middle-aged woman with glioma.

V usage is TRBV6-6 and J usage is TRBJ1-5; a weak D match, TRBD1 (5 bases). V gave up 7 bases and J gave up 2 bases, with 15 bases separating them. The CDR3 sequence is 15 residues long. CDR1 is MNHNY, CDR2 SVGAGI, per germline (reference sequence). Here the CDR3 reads CASTTGGSGNQPQHF. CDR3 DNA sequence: TGTGCCAGCACCACGGGGGGATCGGGCAATCAGCCCCAGCATTTT.

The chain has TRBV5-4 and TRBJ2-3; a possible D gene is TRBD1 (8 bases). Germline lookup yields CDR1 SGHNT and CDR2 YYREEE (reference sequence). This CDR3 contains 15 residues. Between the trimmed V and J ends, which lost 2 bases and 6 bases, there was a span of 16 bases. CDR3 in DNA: TGTGCCAGCAGCTTTCGGACAGGGAGGGTCGATACGCAGTATTTT. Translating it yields CASSFRTGRVDTQYF.

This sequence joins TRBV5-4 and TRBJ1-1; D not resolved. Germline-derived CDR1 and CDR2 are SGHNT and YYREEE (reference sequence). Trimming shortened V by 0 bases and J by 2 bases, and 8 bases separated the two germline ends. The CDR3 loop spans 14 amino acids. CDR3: CASSLAGTNTEAFF. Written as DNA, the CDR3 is TGTGCCAGCAGCTTGGCCGGTACCAACACTGAAGCTTTCTTT.

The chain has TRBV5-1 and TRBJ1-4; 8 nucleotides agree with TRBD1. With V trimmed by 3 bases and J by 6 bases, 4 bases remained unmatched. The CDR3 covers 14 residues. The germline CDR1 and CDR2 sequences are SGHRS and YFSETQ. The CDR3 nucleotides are TGCGCCAGCAGCTCGACAGGGGTTGATGAAAAACTGTTTTTT. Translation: CASSSTGVDEKLFF.

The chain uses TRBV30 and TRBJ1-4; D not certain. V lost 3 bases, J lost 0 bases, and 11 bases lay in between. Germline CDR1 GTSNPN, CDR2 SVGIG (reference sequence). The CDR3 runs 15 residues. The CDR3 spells CAWSTHGATNEKLFF. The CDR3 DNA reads TGTGCCTGGAGCACCCACGGGGCAACTAATGAAAAACTGTTTTTT.

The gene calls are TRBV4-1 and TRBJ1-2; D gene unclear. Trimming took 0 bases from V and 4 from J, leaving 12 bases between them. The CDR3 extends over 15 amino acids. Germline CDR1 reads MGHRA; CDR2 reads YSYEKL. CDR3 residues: CASSQESAVTYGYTF. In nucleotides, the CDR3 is TGCGCCAGCAGCCAAGAGTCTGCGGTTACCTATGGCTACACCTTC.

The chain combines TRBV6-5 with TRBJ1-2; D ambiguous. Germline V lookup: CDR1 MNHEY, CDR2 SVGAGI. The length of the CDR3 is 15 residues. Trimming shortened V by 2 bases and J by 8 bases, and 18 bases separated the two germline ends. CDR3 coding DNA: TGTGCCAGCAGTTACAGTCGGTACGTCTATTCCGGCTACACCTTC. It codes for CASSYSRYVYSGYTF.

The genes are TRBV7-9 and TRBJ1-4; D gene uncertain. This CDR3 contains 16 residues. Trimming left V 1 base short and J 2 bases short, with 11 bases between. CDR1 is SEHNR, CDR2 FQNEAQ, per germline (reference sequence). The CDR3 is CASSLVSRSTNEKLFF. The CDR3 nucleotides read TGTGCCAGCAGCTTAGTGTCGAGATCCACTAATGAAAAACTGTTTTTT. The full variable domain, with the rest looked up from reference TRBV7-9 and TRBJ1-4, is DTGVSQNPRHKITKRGQNVTFRCDPISEHNRLYWYRQTLGQGPEFLTYFQNEAQLEKSRLLSDRFSAERPKGSFSTLEIQRTEQGDSAMYLCASSLVSRSTNEKLFFGSGTQLSVL.

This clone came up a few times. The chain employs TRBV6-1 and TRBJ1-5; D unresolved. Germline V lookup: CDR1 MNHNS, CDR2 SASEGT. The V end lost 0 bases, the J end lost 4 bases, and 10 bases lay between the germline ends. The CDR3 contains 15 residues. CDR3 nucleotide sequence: TGTGCCAGCAGTGAAGCGGTAGGCAATAATCAGCCCCAGCATTTT. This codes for CASSEAVGNNQPQHF.

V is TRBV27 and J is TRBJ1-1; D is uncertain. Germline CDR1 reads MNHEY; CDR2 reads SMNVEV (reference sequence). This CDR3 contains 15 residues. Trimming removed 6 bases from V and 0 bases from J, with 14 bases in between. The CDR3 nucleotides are TGTGCCAGCAGCTCGGACCAATACTTGAACACTGAAGCTTTCTTT. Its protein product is CASSSDQYLNTEAFF.

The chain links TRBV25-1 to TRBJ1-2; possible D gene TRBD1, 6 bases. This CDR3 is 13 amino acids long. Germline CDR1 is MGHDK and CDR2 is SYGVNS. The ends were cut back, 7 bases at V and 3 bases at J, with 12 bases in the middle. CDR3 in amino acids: CASTGGLDYGYTF. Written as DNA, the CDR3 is TGTGCCAGCACCGGGGGGCTCGACTATGGCTACACCTTC.

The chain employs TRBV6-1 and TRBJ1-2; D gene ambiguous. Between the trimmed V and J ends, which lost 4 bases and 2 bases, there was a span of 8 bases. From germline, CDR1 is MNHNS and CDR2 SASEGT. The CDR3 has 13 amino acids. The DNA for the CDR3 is TGTGCCAGCAGTGCGGGCTTGAACTATGGCTACACCTTC. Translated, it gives CASSAGLNYGYTF.

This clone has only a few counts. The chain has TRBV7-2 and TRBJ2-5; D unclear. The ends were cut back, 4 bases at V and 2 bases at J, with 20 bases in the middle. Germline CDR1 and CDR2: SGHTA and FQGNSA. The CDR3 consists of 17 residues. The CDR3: CASSSLGRNGLQETQYF. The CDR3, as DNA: TGTGCCAGCAGCTCCCTAGGTCGGAACGGGTTACAAGAGACCCAGTACTTC.

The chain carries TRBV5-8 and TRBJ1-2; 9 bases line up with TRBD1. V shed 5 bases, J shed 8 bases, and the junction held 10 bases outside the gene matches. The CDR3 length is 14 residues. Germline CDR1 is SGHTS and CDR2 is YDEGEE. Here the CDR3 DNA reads TGTGCCAGCAGTCATAGCGGACAGGGGAGAGGCTACACCTTC. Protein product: CASSHSGQGRGYTF. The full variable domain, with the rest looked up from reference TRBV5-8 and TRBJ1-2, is EAGVTQSPTHLIKTRGQQATLRCSPISGHTSVYWYQQALGLGLQFLLWYDEGEERNRGNFPPRFSGRQFPNYSSELNVNALELEDSALYLCASSHSGQGRGYTFGSGTRLTVV.

The CDR3 reads CASSWYEQYF. CDR3 DNA sequence: TGTGCCAGCTCCTGGTACGAGCAGTACTTC. This chain joins TRBV25-1 and TRBJ2-7; no clear D gene. Germline V gene data show CDR1 as MGHDK and CDR2 as SYGVNS. Trimming took off 8 bases at V and 4 bases at J, with 6 bases between the two ends. This CDR3 is 10 amino acids long.

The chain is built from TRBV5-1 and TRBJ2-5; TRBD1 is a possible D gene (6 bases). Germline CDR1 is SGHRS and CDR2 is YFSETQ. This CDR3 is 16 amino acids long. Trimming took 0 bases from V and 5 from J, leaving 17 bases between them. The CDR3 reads CASSLGPEGVSETQYF. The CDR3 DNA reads TGCGCCAGCAGCTTGGGGCCCGAGGGGGTCTCGGAGACCCAGTACTTC.

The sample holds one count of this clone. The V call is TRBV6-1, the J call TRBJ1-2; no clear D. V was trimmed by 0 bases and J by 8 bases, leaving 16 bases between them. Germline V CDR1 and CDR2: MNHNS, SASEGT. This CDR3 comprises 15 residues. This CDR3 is CASSEAGDPSFGYTF. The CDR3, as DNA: TGTGCCAGCAGTGAAGCTGGAGACCCCTCCTTCGGCTACACCTTC.

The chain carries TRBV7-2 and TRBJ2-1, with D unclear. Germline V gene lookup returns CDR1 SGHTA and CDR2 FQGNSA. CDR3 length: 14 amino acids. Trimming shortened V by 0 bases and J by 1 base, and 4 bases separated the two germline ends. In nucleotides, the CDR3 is TGTGCCAGCAGCTTAGCAGGATCCTACAATGAGCAGTTCTTC. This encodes CASSLAGSYNEQFF.

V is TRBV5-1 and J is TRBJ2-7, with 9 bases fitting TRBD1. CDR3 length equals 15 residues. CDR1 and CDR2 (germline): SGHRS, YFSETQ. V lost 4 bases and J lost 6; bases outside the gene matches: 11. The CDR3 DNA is TGCGCCAGCAGCCCCGACAACGGACAGGGGAGCGAGCAGTACTTC. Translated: CASSPDNGQGSEQYF. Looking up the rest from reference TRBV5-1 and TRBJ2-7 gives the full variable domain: KAGVTQTPRYLIKTRGQQVTLSCSPISGHRSVSWYQQTPGQGLQFLFEYFSETQRNKGNFPGRFSGRQFSNSRSEMNVSTLELGDSALYLCASSPDNGQGSEQYFGPGTRLTVT.

The CDR3 DNA reads TGTGCCAGTAGTCGGTCCGTTAATGAAAAACTGTTTTTT. Its translation: CASSRSVNEKLFF. The rearrangement links TRBV19 to TRBJ1-4; the D is unclear. Germline V gene sequence: CDR1 LNHDA, CDR2 SQIVND (reference sequence). The V end was cut by 5 bases, the J end by 4 bases, with 8 bases between. The CDR3 sequence is 13 residues long.

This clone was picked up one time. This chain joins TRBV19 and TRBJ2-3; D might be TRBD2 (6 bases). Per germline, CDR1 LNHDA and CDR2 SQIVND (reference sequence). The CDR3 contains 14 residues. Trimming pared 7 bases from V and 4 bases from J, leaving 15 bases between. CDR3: CASISSWGADTQYF. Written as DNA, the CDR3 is TGTGCCAGTATCTCTAGCTGGGGGGCAGATACGCAGTATTTT.

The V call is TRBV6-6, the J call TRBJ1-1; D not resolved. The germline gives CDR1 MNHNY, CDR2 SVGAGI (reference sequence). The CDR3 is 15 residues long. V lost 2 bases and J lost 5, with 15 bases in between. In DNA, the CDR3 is TGTGCCAGCAGTTACCCGGGGTTTGCTGGAACTGAAGCTTTCTTT. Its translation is CASSYPGFAGTEAFF.

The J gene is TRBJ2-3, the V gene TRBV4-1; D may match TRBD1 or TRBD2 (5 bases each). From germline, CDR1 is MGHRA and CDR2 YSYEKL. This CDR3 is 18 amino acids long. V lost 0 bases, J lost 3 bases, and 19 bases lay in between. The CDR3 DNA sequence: TGCGCCAGCAGCCAAGAGCCCACGGGGACCGTTTCTACAGATACGCAGTATTTT. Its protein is CASSQEPTGTVSTDTQYF.

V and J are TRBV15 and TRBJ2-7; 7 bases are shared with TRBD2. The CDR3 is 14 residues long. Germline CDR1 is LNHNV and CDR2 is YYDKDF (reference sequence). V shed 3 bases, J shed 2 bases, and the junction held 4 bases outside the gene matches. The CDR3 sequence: CATSSQRGPYEQYF. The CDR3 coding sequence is TGTGCCACCAGCAGCCAGCGGGGACCCTACGAGCAGTACTTC.

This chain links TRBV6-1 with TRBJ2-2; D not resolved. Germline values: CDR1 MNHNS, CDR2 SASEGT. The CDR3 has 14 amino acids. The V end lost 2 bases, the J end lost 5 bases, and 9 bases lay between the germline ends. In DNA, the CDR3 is TGTGCCAGCAGTGAACTGGGTCGGACCGGGGAGCTGTTTTTT. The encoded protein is CASSELGRTGELFF.

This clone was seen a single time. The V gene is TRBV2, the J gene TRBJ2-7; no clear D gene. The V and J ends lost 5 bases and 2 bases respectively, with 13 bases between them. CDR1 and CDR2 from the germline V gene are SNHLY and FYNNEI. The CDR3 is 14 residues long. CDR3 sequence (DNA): TGTGCCAGCAGTATAAGCGCAGACCCCTACGAGCAGTACTTC. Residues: CASSISADPYEQYF. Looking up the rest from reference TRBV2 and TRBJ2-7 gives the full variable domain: EPEVTQTPSHQVTQMGQEVILRCVPISNHLYFYWYRQILGQKVEFLVSFYNNEISEKSEIFDDQFSVERPDGSNFTLKIRSTKLEDSAMYFCASSISADPYEQYFGPGTRLTVT.

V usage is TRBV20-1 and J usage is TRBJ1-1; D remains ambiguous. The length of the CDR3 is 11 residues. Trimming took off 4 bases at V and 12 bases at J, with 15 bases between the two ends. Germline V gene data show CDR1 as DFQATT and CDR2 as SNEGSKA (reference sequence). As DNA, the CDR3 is TGCAGTGCTAAGGGTGGGGAGGAAACTTTCTTT. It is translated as CSAKGGEETFF.